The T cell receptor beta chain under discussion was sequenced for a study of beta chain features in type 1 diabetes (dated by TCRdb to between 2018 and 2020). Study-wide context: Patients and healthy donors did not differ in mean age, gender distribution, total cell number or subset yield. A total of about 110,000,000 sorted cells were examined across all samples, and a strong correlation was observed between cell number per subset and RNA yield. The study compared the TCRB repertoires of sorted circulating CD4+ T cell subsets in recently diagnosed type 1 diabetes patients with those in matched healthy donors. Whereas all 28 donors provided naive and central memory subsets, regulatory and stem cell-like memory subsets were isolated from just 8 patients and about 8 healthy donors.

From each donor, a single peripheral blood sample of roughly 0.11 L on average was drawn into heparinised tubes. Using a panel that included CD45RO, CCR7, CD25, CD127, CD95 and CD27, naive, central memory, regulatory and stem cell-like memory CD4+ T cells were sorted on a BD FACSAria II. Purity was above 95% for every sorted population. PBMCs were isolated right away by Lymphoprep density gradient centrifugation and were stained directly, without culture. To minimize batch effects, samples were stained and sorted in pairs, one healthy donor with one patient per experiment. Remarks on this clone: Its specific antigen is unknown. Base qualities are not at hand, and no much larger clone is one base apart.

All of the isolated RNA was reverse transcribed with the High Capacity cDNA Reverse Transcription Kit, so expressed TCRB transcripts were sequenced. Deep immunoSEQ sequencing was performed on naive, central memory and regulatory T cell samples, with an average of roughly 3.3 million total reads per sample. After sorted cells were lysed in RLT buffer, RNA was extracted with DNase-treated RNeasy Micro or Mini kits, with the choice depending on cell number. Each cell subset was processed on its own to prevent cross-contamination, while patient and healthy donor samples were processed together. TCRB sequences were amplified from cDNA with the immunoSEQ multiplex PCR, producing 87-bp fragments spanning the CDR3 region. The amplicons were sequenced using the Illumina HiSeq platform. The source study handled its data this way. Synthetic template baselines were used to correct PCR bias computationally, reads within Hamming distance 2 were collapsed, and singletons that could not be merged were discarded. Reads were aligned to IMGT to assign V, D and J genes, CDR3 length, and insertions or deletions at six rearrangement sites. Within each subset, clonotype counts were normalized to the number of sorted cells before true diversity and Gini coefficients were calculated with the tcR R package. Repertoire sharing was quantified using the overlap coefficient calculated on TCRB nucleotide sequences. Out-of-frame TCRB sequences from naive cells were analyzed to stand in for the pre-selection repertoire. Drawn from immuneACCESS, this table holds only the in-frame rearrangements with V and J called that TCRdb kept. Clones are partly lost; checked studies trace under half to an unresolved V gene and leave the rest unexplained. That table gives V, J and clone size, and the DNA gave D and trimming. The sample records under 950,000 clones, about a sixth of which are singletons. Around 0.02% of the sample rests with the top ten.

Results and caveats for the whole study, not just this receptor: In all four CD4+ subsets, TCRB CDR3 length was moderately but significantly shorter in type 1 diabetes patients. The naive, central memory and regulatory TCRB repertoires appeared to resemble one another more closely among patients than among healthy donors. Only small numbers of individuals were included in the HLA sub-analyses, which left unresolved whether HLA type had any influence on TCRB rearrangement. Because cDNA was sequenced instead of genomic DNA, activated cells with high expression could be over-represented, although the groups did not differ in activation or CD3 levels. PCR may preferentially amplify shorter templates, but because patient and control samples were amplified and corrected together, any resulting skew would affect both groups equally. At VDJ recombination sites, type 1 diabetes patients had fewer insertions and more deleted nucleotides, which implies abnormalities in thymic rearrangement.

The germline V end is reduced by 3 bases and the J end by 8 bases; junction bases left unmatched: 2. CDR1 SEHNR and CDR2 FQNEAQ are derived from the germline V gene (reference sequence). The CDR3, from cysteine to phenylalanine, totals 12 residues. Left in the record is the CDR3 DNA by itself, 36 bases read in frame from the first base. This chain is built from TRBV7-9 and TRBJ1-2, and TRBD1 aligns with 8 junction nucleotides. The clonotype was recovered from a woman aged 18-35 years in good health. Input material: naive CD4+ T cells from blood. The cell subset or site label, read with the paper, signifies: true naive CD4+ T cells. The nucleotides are TGTGCCAGCAGCTTTGGACAGGGAGGCTACACCTTC. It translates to CASSFGQGGYTF.